Shown below are 10 T cell receptor beta chains from a single sample sequenced in a study of blood T cell repertoires in COVID-19. Sequencing was performed with immunoSEQ multiplex PCR; in TCRdb, only in-frame clones are kept and a portion is missing. The top ten hold approximately 12% of the sample, which has 150,000 or so clones, under 90% seen once. The sequenced material came from PBMCs or T cells enriched from blood (not recorded which). These receptors all come from a man aged 50 to 60 who had recovered from COVID-19.

This clone was recorded once. DNA of the CDR3: TGTGCCACCTTAGCGAGGGCGGACTATAATTCACCCCTCCACTTT. This encodes CATLARADYNSPLHF. The gene calls are TRBV6-5 and TRBJ1-6; D not certain. Trimming stripped 10 bases from V and 3 bases from J, with 16 bases between. CDR3 size: 15 residues. CDR1 is MNHEY, CDR2 SVGAGI, per germline.

The rearrangement uses TRBV7-2 and TRBJ2-5, with 9 bases fitting TRBD2. Germline V gene lookup returns CDR1 SGHTA and CDR2 FQGNSA. Trimming cost V 5 bases and J 7 bases; bases outside gene matches: 5. CDR3 size: 13 residues. The CDR3 here is CASSQAGGGTQYF. The CDR3 DNA reads as TGTGCCAGCAGCCAAGCGGGGGGAGGGACCCAGTACTTC.

The chain carries TRBV9 and TRBJ2-1; 8 nucleotides line up with TRBD2. V shed 0 bases, J shed 8 bases, and the junction held 10 bases outside the gene matches. Germline V gives CDR1 SGDLS, CDR2 YYNGEE. The CDR3 has 16 residues. The CDR3 bases are TGTGCCAGCAGCGTAGACTCGGGGGGGTCGGGCTATGAGCAGTTCTTC. Its translation: CASSVDSGGSGYEQFF.

This chain uses TRBV6-5 with TRBJ2-1; no reliable D call. V lost 6 bases to trimming and J lost 2 bases, with 11 bases between them. The CDR3 is 14 amino acids. Germline V gene lookup returns CDR1 MNHEY and CDR2 SVGAGI. CDR3 in amino acids: CASSTVLTYNEQFF. For the CDR3, the DNA is TGTGCCAGCAGCACCGTACTTACCTACAATGAGCAGTTCTTC.

The chain recombines TRBV4-1 with TRBJ2-5, with TRBD2 matching 8 bases. V lost 1 base to trimming and J lost 5 bases; unmatched junction nucleotides: 3. Germline CDR1 reads MGHRA; CDR2 reads YSYEKL. This CDR3 is 14 amino acids long. The DNA of the CDR3 is TGCGCCAGCAGCCAAGGGACTAGCCGGGAGACCCAGTACTTC. This sequence encodes CASSQGTSRETQYF.

This chain joins TRBV18 and TRBJ1-2, with 9 positions matching TRBD1. The trim removed 2 bases at V and 6 bases at J, leaving 7 bases unmatched. The CDR3 covers 15 residues. CDR1 KGHSH and CDR2 LQKENI come from the germline V gene. The CDR3 is CASSPRQGVIDGYTF. The CDR3 DNA is TGTGCCAGCTCACCAAGACAGGGGGTCATTGATGGCTACACCTTC.

This chain uses TRBV19 with TRBJ2-3; 7 positions match TRBD2. Trimming cost V 5 bases and J 5 bases; bases outside gene matches: 1. The CDR3 extends over 12 amino acids. Germline CDR1 LNHDA, CDR2 SQIVND (reference sequence). CDR3: CASSWGGDTQYF. Here the CDR3 DNA reads TGTGCCAGTAGTTGGGGGGGAGATACGCAGTATTTT.

The chain uses TRBV12-3 or TRBV12-4 and TRBJ1-2; D is possibly TRBD1 (5 bases). V was pared by 6 bases and J by 6 bases, with 14 bases between. The CDR3 sequence is 13 residues long. The DNA for the CDR3 is TGTGCCAGCAGCCGTGACAGACGGGATGGCTACACCTTC. It codes for CASSRDRRDGYTF.

This clone was seen once. The chain is built from TRBV5-8 and TRBJ1-5, with TRBD1 matching over 7 bases. Germline V CDR1 and CDR2: SGHTS, YDEGEE. This CDR3 is 15 amino acids long. J gave up 2 bases and V 4 bases, and 6 bases lay outside the gene matches. The CDR3 is CASSTDQGGNQPQHF. The CDR3 bases are TGTGCCAGCAGCACCGACCAGGGGGGCAATCAGCCCCAGCATTTT.

The chain employs TRBV19 and TRBJ1-1, with D perhaps TRBD1 (6 bases). CDR3 size: 15 residues. The ends were cut back, 4 bases at V and 2 bases at J, with 14 bases in the middle. Germline CDR1 and CDR2: LNHDA and SQIVND (reference sequence). CDR3 in DNA: TGTGCCAGTAGTAGCCCCGGGACACCCAACACTGAAGCTTTCTTT. The encoded protein is CASSSPGTPNTEAFF.